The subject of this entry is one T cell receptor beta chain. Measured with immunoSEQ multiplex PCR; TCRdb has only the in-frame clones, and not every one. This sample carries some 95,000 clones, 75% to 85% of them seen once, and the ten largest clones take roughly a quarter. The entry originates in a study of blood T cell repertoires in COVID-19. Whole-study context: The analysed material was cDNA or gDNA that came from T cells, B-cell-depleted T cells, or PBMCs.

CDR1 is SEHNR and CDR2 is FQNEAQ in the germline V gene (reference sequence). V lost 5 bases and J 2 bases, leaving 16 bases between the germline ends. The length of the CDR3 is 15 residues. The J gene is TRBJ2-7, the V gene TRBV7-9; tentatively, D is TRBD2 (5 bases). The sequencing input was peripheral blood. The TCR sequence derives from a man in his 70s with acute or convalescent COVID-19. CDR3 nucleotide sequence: TGTGCCAGCAGCCGGGAATCGGCGCTTGCCTACGAGCAGTACTTC. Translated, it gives CASSRESALAYEQYF.